The 10 T cell receptor beta chains presented below share a single source sample, sequenced in a study of shared clonotypes between healthy human individuals. Data came from immunoSEQ multiplex PCR; TCRdb stores just in-frame clones and leaves some out. The table has some 790,000 clones, roughly two thirds seen once. Sequenced sample: memory CD4+ T cells sorted from blood. Subset described: CD45RA-negative fraction. The origin of the receptors is a woman in her twenties or thirties in good health.

V is TRBV5-1 and J is TRBJ2-3; 8 nucleotides line up with TRBD1. This CDR3 spans 14 amino acids. The V gene end was trimmed by 4 bases and the J gene end by 3 bases; junction bases not matched to a gene: 4. The V gene's germline CDR1 is SGHRS and CDR2 YFSETQ. For the CDR3, the DNA is TGCGCCAGCAGCGTGGGACAGGATACAGATACGCAGTATTTT. This encodes CASSVGQDTDTQYF.

This clone has only one observation. The chain has TRBV15 and TRBJ1-1, with D unclear. V was cut by 0 bases and J by 3 bases, with 5 bases left in between. This CDR3 has 13 amino acids. Per germline, CDR1 LNHNV and CDR2 YYDKDF (reference sequence). CDR3 bases: TGTGCCACCAGCAGAGATCGCGACACTGAAGCTTTCTTT. This gives the protein CATSRDRDTEAFF.

The chain links TRBV6-5 to TRBJ2-2; no firm D call. The V gene lost 2 bases and the J gene lost 2 bases, with 12 bases spanning the gap. The CDR3 loop spans 16 amino acids. Looked up from germline, CDR1 is MNHEY and CDR2 is SVGAGI. CDR3 residues: CASSYQPDPNTGELFF. CDR3 bases: TGTGCCAGCAGTTACCAGCCAGACCCAAACACCGGGGAGCTGTTTTTT.

This chain connects TRBV19 to TRBJ1-1; no clear D. The ends were cut back, 4 bases at V and 4 bases at J, with 10 bases in the middle. The length of the CDR3 is 13 residues. Per germline, CDR1 LNHDA and CDR2 SQIVND (reference sequence). The CDR3 DNA reads as TGTGCCAGTAGTACACACCTGGGCACTGAAGCTTTCTTT. As protein: CASSTHLGTEAFF.

The genes are TRBV7-9 and TRBJ1-4; 10 bases line up with TRBD1. With V trimmed by 6 bases and J by 7 bases, 8 bases remained unmatched. CDR3 length: 15 residues. Germline CDR1 reads SEHNR; CDR2 reads FQNEAQ (reference sequence). The CDR3 bases are TGTGCCAGCAGTACTCAAGACAGGGGGCTTGAAAAACTGTTTTTT. Its protein is CASSTQDRGLEKLFF.

V and J are TRBV10-3 and TRBJ2-1; D is undetermined. Deletions cut 4 bases from V and 4 bases from J, with 8 bases between. The V gene's germline CDR1 is ENHRY and CDR2 SYGVKD. CDR3 length: 13 residues. The CDR3 DNA sequence: TGTGCCATCAGTGCCACTGATTACAATGAGCAGTTCTTC. Its translation is CAISATDYNEQFF.

This chain links TRBV6-5 with TRBJ2-3; D is unresolved. Germline CDR1 MNHEY, CDR2 SVGAGI. Trimming removed 7 bases at V and 0 bases at J, with 8 bases between. This CDR3 is built from 13 residues. CDR3 residues: CASIAASTDTQYF. The DNA for the CDR3 is TGTGCCAGCATAGCAGCTAGCACAGATACGCAGTATTTT.

The rearrangement links TRBV19 to TRBJ1-2, with D possibly TRBD1 on 6 matching bases. CDR1 is LNHDA, CDR2 SQIVND, per germline (reference sequence). The CDR3 runs 13 residues. The V and J ends lost 5 bases and 8 bases respectively, with 15 bases between them. Here the CDR3 DNA reads TGTGCCAGTAGTGGGGGCTACTCTTGGGGCTACACCTTC. Amino acids: CASSGGYSWGYTF.

The DNA for the CDR3 is TGTGCCAGCAGCTCTGGGGGGCCAGGGGAGCTGTTTTTT. It specifies CASSSGGPGELFF. The rearrangement links TRBV7-2 to TRBJ2-2, with D perhaps assigned TRBD1 or TRBD2 (6 bases each). CDR1 SGHTA and CDR2 FQGNSA come from the germline V gene. The CDR3 runs to 13 residues. V shed 4 bases and J shed 8 bases, with 11 bases lying between them.

The chain uses TRBV28 and TRBJ2-7; 10 bases map to TRBD2. Germline assignment: CDR1 MDHEN and CDR2 SYDVKM. The ends lost 1 base at V and 9 bases at J; junction bases unmatched: 6. This CDR3 spans 14 amino acids. The CDR3, as DNA: TGTGCCAGCAGTTTATTAGCGGGAGGAGTCGGGCAGTACTTC. This encodes CASSLLAGGVGQYF.